This TCR beta chain was identified in a study of CXCR3-negative and CXCR3-positive naive CD8 T cells. Researchers prepared the TRB cDNA libraries using 5' RACE with UMI labels. TCRdb re-called the 5' RACE reads; every CDR3 protein appears as one record, without DNA. The sample totals about 38,000 distinct CDR3 sequences; its top ten clones hold roughly 15%. This CDR3 spans 18 amino acids. Per germline, CDR1 MDHEN and CDR2 SYDVKM. Sequencing was performed on memory CD8+ T cells from blood. The TCR was taken from a human donor in good health. Some clones in this sample may be carry-over from other donors' samples. V usage is TRBV28 and J usage is TRBJ1-3; TCRdb picks TRBD1, but there is no DNA to check that call. CDR3: CASSLTRTGTFSGNTIYF.